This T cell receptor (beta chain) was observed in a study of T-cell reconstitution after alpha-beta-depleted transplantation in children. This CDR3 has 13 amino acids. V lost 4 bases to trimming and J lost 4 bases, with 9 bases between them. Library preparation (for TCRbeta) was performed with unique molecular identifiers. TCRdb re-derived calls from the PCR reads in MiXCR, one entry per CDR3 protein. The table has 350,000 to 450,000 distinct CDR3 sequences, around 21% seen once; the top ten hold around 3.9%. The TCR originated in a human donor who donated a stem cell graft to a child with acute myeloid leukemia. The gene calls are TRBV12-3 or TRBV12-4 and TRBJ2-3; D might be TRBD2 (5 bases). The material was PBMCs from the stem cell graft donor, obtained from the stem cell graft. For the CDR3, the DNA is TGTGCCAGCAGTTGGGCCGGGGCAGATACGCAGTATTTT. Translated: CASSWAGADTQYF.